This T cell receptor beta chain was observed in a study of radiotherapy plus CTLA-4 blockade in lung cancer. Profiling relied on immunoSEQ multiplex PCR, and the TCRdb table lists in-frame clones only, not all of them. Of over 40,000 clones in the sample, about 81% are singletons; the top ten hold about 3.3%. This CDR3 has 15 amino acids. V shed 2 bases, J shed 4 bases, and the junction held 7 bases outside the gene matches. Sequences were derived from peripheral blood, sampled from a patient treated with radiotherapy plus ipilimumab. The sequence was obtained from a human donor with non-small cell lung cancer who had stable disease on radiotherapy plus ipilimumab. The chain carries TRBV23-1 and TRBJ2-7; 8 bases align to TRBD1. TRBV23-1 is an ORF, with its function uncertain. The CDR3 reads CASSQQDREGYEQYF. In DNA form, the CDR3 reads TGCGCCAGCAGTCAACAGGACAGGGAAGGGTACGAGCAGTACTTC.